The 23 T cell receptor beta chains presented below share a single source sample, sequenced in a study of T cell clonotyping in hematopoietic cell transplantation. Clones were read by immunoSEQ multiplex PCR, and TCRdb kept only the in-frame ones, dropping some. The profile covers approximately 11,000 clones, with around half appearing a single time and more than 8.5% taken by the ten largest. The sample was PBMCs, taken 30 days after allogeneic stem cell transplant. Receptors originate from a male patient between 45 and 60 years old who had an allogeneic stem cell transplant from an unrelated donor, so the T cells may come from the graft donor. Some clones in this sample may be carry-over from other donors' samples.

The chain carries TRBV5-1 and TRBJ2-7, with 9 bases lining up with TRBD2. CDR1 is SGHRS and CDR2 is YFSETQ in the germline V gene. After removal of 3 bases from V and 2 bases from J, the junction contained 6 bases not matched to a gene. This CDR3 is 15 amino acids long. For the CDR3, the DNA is TGCGCCAGCAGCTCCAGCGGGGGGCCGGCCTACGAGCAGTACTTC. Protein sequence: CASSSSGGPAYEQYF. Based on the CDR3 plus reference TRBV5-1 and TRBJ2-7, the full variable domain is KAGVTQTPRYLIKTRGQQVTLSCSPISGHRSVSWYQQTPGQGLQFLFEYFSETQRNKGNFPGRFSGRQFSNSRSEMNVSTLELGDSALYLCASSSSGGPAYEQYFGPGTRLTVT.

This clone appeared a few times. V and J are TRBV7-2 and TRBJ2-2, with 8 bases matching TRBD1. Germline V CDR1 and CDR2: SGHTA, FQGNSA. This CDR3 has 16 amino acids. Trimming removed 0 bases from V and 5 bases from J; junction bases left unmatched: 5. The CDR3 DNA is TGTGCCAGCAGCTTAGCACTTAACAGGGGGACCGGGGAGCTGTTTTTT. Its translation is CASSLALNRGTGELFF.

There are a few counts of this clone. CDR3 nucleotides: TGTGCCAGCAGCTTAGGAACTGGGCAGCTTAATGAAAAACTGTTTTTT. Protein sequence: CASSLGTGQLNEKLFF. The chain uses TRBV7-9 and TRBJ1-4; D remains unclear. Germline V gene lookup returns CDR1 SEHNR and CDR2 FQNEAQ (reference sequence). Trimming removed 1 base at V and 4 bases at J, with 13 bases between. The CDR3 extends over 16 amino acids.

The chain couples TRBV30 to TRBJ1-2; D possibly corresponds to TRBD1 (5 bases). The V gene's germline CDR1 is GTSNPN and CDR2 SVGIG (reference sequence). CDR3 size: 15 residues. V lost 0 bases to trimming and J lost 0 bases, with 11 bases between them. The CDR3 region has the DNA TGTGCCTGGAGTGTAGGGGCGAGAGCTAACTATGGCTACACCTTC. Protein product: CAWSVGARANYGYTF.

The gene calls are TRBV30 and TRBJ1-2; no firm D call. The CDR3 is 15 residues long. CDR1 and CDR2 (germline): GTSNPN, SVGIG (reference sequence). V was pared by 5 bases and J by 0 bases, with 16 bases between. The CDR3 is CAWVRPRSTNYGYTF. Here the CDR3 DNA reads TGTGCCTGGGTCAGACCGAGATCAACTAACTATGGCTACACCTTC.

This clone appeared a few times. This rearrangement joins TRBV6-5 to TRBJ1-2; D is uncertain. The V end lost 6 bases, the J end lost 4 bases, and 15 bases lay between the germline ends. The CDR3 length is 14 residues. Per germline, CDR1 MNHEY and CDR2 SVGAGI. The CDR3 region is CASSPHTDGYGYTF. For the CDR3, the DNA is TGTGCCAGCAGCCCCCATACAGACGGCTATGGCTACACCTTC.

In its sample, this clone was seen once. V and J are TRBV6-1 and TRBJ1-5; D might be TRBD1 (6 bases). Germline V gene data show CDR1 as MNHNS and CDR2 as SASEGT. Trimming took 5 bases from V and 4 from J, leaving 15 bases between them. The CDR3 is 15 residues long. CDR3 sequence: CASSPQGFGNQPQHF. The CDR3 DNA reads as TGTGCCAGCAGTCCACAGGGTTTCGGGAATCAGCCCCAGCATTTT.

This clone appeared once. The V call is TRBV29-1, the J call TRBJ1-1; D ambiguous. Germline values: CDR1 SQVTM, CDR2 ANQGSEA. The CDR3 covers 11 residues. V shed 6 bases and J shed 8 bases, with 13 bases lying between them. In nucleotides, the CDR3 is TGCAGCGTATTTAAATCTATCGAAGCTTTCTTT. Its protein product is CSVFKSIEAFF.

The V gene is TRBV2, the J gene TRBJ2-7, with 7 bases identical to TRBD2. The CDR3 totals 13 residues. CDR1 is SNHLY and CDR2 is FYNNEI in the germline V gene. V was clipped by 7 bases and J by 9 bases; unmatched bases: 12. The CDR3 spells CASTSGSPLRQYF. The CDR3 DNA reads TGTGCCAGCACTAGCGGCAGCCCCCTTCGGCAGTACTTC.

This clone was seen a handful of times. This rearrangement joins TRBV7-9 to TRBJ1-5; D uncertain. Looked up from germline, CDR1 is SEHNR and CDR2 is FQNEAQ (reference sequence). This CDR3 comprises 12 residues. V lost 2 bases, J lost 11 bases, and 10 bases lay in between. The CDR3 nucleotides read TGTGCCAGCAGCTTATCAACAGACGCCCAGCATTTT. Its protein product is CASSLSTDAQHF.

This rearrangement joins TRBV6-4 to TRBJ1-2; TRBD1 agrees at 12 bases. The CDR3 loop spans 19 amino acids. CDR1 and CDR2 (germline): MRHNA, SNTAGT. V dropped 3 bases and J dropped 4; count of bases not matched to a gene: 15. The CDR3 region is CASSEVPGTGGERLYGYTF. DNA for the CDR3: TGTGCCAGCAGTGAAGTCCCCGGGACAGGGGGCGAAAGGCTCTATGGCTACACCTTC.

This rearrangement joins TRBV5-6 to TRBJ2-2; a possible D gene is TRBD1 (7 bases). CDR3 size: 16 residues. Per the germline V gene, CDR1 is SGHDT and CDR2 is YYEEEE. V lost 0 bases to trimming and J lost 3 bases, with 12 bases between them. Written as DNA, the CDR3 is TGTGCCAGCAGCTTGGTCGCCAGGGGGGACACCGGGGAGCTGTTTTTT. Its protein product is CASSLVARGDTGELFF.

As DNA, the CDR3 is TGTGCCAGCAGCAACCGGGACAGGGGGGGAAACACCATATATTTT. Amino acids: CASSNRDRGGNTIYF. The rearrangement joins TRBV5-6 to TRBJ1-3, with 11 bases identical to TRBD1. The V gene end was trimmed by 4 bases and the J gene end by 4 bases; junction bases not matched to a gene: 4. The CDR3 sequence is 15 residues long. Germline V lookup: CDR1 SGHDT, CDR2 YYEEEE.

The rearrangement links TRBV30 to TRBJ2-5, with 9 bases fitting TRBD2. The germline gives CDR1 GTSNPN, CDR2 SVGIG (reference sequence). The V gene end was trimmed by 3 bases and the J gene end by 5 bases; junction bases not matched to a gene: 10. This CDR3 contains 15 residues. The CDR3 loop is CAWRKLAGNGETQYF. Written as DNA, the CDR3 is TGTGCCTGGAGGAAGCTAGCGGGAAATGGCGAGACCCAGTACTTC.

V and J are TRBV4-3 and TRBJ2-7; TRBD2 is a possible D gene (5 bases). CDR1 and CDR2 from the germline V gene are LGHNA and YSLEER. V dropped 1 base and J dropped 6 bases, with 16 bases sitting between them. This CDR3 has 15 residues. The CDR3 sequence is CASSQGGGPSGEQYF. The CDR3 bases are TGCGCCAGCAGCCAAGGTGGCGGGCCTTCGGGCGAGCAGTACTTC.

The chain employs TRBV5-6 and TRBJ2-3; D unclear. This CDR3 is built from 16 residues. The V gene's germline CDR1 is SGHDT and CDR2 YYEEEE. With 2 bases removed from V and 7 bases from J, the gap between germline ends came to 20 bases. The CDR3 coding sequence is TGTGCCAGCAGCTTCGGGTTGAGACCTACCGATAATACGCAGTATTTT. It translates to CASSFGLRPTDNTQYF.

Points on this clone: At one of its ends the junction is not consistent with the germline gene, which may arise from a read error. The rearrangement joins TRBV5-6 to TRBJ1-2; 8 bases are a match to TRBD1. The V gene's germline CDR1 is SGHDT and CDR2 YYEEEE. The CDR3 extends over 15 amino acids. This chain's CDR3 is CASKRSGDRLLGYIF. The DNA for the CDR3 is TGTGCCAGTAAGCGGTCCGGGGACAGGCTTCTTGGCTACATCTTC.

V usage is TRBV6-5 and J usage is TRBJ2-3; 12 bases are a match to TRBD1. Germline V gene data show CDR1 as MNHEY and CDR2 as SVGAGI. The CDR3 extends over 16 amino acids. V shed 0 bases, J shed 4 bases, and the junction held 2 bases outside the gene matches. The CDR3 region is CASSYSGTGGADTQYF. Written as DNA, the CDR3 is TGTGCCAGCAGTTACTCAGGGACAGGGGGCGCAGATACGCAGTATTTT.

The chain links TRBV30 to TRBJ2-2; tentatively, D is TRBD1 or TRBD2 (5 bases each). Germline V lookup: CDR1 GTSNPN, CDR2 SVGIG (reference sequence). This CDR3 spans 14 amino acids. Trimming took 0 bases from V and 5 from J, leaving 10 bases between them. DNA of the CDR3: TGTGCCTGGAGTGTGGGGGTAGAGACCGGGGAGCTGTTTTTT. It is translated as CAWSVGVETGELFF. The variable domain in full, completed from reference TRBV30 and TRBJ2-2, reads SQTIHQWPATLVQPVGSPLSLECTVEGTSNPNLYWYRQAAGRGLQLLFYSVGIGQISSEVPQNLSASRPQDRQFILSSKKLLLSDSGFYLCAWSVGVETGELFFGEGSRLTVL.

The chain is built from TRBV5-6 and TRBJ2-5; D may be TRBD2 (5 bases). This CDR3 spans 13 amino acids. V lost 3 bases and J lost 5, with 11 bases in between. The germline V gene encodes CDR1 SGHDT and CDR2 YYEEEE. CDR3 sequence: CASSYTSWETQYF. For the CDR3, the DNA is TGTGCCAGCAGCTATACTAGTTGGGAGACCCAGTACTTC.

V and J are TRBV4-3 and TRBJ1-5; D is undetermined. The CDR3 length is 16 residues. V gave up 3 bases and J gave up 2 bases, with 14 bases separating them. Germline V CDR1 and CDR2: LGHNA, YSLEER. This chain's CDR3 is CASSQDALRGNQPQHF. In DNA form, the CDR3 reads TGCGCCAGCAGCCAGGATGCCCTGAGAGGCAATCAGCCCCAGCATTTT.

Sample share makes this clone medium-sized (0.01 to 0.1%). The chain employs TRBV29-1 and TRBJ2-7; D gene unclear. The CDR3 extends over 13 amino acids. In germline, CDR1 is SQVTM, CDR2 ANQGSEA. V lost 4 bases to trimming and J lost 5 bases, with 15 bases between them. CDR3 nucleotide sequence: TGCAGCGTTGTGCCATTGGCGAGACACGAGCAGTACTTC. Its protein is CSVVPLARHEQYF.

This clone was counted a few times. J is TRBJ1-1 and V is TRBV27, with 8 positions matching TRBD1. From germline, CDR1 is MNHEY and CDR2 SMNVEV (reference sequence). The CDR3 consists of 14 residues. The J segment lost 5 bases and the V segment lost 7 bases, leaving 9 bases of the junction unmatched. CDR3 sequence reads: CASTTQGAWTEAFF. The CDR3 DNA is TGTGCCAGCACCACGCAGGGGGCTTGGACTGAAGCTTTCTTT.